This T cell receptor beta chain came from a study of post-analysis software for immune sequencing data (dated by TCRdb to about 2015). For the study in its entirety: Recorded disease courses included relapsing-remitting, secondary progressive and progressive-relapsing multiple sclerosis, with some patients lacking subtype annotation. The patient repertoires were set against around eleven previously published healthy control repertoires from donors whose ages ranged from roughly 6 to 27 years. A subset of samples was prepared in parallel using single-end sample barcoding, then pooled and co-amplified after Illumina adapter ligation. The study at large found these results: The multiple sclerosis patient group was slightly younger than the control group. Multiple sclerosis patients had significantly lower normalized Chao1 diversity than controls, a result that suggests substantial peripheral T-cell clonal expansion. Direct clustering with F measure showed strong co-clustering of samples prepared in the same batch, prompting a batch-effect correction.

TCR beta repertoires were profiled from peripheral blood of roughly 13 young patients with multiple sclerosis to demonstrate the VDJtools post-analysis software. The multiple sclerosis patients were children and adolescents ranging in age from about 6 to 17 years. The library was produced with PCR. The instrument given in TCRdb is Illumina HiSeq 2500. To reduce PCR and sequencing biases, unique molecular identifiers were built into the TCR beta cDNA libraries. Some 500,000 cDNA molecules were obtained for every 1 to 10 million input T cells, so each molecule roughly corresponded to one T cell. The patient libraries were prepared and sequenced with the same protocol used for the earlier healthy control dataset. Samples belonging to the same batch were prepared together, multiplexed and sequenced on a shared HiSeq lane. As for the original processing: Raw barcoded reads were processed with MIGEC, and single-read molecular identifier groups were discarded before consensus assembly and CDR3 extraction. VDJtools was used for post-analysis of the clonotype tables, with diversity normalized by down-sampling every dataset to the smallest sample size. Repertoire overlap clustering matched CDR3 amino acid but not nucleotide sequences to correct batch-related cross-sample contamination. The public reads were reprocessed in TCRdb via fastp at Q25 and MiXCR, keeping in-frame beta chains. Rows with one shared CDR3 protein collapse into an entry with the most common genes and DNA. The V and J calls come from TCRdb's annotation, not from the publication. This sample has about 460,000 distinct CDR3 sequences in its table, and approximately 45% of those were observed once. The ten largest account for 9.5% to 13% of the sample.

A note on this clonotype: No cognate antigen has been identified for it. No much larger clonotype is one base removed from it; base qualities were not supplied.

The sequenced sample was blood. This receptor was taken from a girl between 5 and 17 years old with multiple sclerosis.

The sequenced DNA: TGCGCCAGCAGCCAACTCCCGACTGGAGGCTCCTACAATGAGCAGTTCTTC. It translates to CASSQLPTGGSYNEQFF. The chain is made from TRBV4-1 and TRBJ2-1; matching of 5 bases hints at TRBD2 as the D gene. V and J lose 2 bases and 0 bases, and a span of 14 bases separates them. Its CDR3 holds 17 amino acids, cysteine through phenylalanine. This entry keeps only the CDR3 DNA: 51 bases, framed from base 1. According to the germline V gene, CDR1 reads MGHRA and CDR2 reads YSYEKL.